This TCR beta chain was sequenced in a study of OX40 agonist ivuxolimab in advanced cancers. V shed 0 bases and J shed 5 bases, with 11 bases lying between them. The CDR3 extends over 14 amino acids. CDR1 is SGHNT and CDR2 is YYREEE in the germline V gene (reference sequence). This clone was observed a few times. The protocol was immunoSEQ multiplex PCR, while the TCRdb copy is restricted to in-frame clones and leaves out a portion. The sample carries approximately 160,000 clones, roughly 94% recorded once. Blood sampling took place at baseline, cycle 4 day 1, and cycle 7 day 1. J is TRBJ1-2 and V is TRBV5-4; D may be TRBD1 (5 bases). This clonotype was obtained from an adult with an advanced solid tumor such as melanoma, head and neck, liver or kidney cancer. Sequencing used CD4+ or CD8+ T cells sorted from blood, obtained in a trial of the OX40 agonist ivuxolimab. CDR3 coding DNA: TGTGCCAGCAGCTTGGAGGCAGGGCGGTATGGCTACACCTTC. This translates into CASSLEAGRYGYTF.